The sequence of this TCR beta chain was determined in a study of T cell changes during pregnancy in multiple sclerosis. The germline gives CDR1 SGHTA, CDR2 FQGTGA. The CDR3 length is 13 residues. J was trimmed by 8 bases and V by 4 bases; bases with no gene match: 4. Measured with immunoSEQ multiplex PCR; TCRdb has only the in-frame clones, and not every one. The sample lists some 53,000 clones, 80% to 95% occurring once. This sequence joins TRBV7-3 and TRBJ2-1; 8 nucleotides agree with TRBD1. This specimen was CD4+ T cells from peripheral blood mononuclear cells, taken in the third trimester of pregnancy. The clonotype was recovered from a female donor with multiple sclerosis, enrolled in a pregnancy study. The CDR3 nucleotides read TGTGCCAGCAGCTCGGACAGGGATGATGAGCAGTTCTTC. Its translation: CASSSDRDDEQFF. The full variable domain, its missing parts supplied by reference TRBV7-3 and TRBJ2-1, is GAGVSQTPSNKVTEKGKYVELRCDPISGHTALYWYRQSLGQGPEFLIYFQGTGAADDSGLPNDRFFAVRPEGSVSTLKIQRTERGDSAVYLCASSSDRDDEQFFGPGTRLTVL.